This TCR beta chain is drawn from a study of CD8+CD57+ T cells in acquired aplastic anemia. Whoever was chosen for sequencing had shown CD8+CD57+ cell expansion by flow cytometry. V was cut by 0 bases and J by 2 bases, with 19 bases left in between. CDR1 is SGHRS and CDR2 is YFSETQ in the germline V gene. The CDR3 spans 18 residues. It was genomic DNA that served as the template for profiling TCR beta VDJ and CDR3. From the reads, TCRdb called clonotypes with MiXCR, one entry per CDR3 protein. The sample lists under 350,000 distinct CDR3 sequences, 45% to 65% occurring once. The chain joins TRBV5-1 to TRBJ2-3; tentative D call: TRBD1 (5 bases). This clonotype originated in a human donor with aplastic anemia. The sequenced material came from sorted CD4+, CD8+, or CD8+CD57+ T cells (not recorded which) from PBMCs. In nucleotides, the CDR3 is TGCGCCAGCAGCTTGGTGGGGCCTCGTGGTGGAAACACAGATACGCAGTATTTT. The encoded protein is CASSLVGPRGGNTDTQYF.